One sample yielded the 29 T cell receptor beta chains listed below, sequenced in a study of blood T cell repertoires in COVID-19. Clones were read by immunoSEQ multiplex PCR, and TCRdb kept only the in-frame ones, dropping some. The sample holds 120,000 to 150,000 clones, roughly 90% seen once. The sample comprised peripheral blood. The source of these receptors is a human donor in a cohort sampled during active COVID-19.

The CDR3 loop reads CASSPVVGEKLFF. DNA for the CDR3: TGTGCCAGCAGCCCTGTGGTCGGGGAAAAACTGTTTTTT. This chain connects TRBV7-6 to TRBJ1-4, with D hard to call. Looked up from germline, CDR1 is SGHVS and CDR2 is FNYEAQ. The CDR3 runs 13 residues. Trimming stripped 5 bases from V and 8 bases from J, with 12 bases between.

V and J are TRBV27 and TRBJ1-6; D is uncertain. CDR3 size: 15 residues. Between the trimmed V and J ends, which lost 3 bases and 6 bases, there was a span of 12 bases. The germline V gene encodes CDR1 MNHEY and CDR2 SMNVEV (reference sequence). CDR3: CASSLQDAGNSPLHF. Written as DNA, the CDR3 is TGTGCCAGCAGTTTGCAGGATGCTGGTAATTCACCCCTCCACTTT.

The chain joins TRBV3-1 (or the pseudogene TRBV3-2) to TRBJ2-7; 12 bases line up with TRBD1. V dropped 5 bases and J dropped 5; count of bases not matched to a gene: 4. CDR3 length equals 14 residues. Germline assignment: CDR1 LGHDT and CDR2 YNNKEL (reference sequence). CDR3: CASSKGTGGDEQYF. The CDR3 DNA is TGTGCCAGCAGCAAGGGGACAGGGGGCGACGAGCAGTACTTC.

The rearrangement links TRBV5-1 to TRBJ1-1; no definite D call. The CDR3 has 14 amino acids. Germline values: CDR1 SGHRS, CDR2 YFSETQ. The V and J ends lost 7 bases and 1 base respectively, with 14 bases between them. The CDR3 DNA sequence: TGCGCCAGCTACCAAAACTTTGGGAACACTGAAGCTTTCTTT. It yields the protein CASYQNFGNTEAFF.

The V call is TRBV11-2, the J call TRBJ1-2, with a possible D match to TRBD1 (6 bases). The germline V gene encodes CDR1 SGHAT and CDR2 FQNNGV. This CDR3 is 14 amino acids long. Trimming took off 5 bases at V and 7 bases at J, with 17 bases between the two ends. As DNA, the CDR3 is TGTGCCAGCAGCCACAGGGCGCCTGGAAGTGGCTACACCTTC. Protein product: CASSHRAPGSGYTF.

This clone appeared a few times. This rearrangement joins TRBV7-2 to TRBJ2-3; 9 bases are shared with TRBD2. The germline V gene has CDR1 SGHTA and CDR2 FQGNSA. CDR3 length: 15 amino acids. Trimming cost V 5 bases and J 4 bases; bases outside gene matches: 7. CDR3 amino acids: CASSTSGGTADTQYF. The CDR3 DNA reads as TGTGCCAGCAGCACGAGCGGGGGGACCGCAGATACGCAGTATTTT. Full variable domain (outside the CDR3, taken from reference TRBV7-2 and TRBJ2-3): GAGVSQSPSNKVTEKGKDVELRCDPISGHTALYWYRQSLGQGLEFLIYFQGNSAPDKSGLPSDRFSAERTGGSVSTLTIQRTQQEDSAVYLCASSTSGGTADTQYFGPGTRLTVL.

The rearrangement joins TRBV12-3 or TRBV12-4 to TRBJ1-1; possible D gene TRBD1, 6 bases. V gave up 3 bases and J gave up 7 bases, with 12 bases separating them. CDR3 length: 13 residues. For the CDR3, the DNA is TGTGCCAGCAGTTTGACAGACAGGTATGAAGCTTTCTTT. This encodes CASSLTDRYEAFF.

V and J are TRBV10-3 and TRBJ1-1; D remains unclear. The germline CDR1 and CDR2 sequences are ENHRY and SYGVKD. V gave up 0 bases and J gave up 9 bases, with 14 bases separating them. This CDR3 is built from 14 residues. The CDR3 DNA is TGTGCCATCAGTGAGTCGCTGCAGGTTGGGCAAGCTTTCTTT. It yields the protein CAISESLQVGQAFF.

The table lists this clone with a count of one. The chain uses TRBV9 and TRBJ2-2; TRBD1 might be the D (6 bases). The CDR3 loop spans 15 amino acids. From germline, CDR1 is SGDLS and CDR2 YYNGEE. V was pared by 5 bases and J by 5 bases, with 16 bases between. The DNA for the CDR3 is TGTGCCAGCAGTCAAACCGGGACACTGACCGGGGAGCTGTTTTTT. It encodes CASSQTGTLTGELFF.

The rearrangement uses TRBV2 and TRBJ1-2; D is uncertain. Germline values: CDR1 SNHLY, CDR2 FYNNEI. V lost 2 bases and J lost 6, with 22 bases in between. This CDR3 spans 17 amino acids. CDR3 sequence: CASSESRGITPPHGYTF. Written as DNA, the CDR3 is TGTGCCAGCAGTGAATCCCGGGGAATCACCCCCCCCCATGGCTACACCTTC.

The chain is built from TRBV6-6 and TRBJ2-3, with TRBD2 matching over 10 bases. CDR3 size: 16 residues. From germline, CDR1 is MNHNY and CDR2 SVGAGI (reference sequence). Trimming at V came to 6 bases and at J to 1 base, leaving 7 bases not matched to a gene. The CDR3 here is CASSQKRGGRTDTQYF. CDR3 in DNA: TGTGCCAGCAGCCAGAAGCGGGGGGGGCGCACAGATACGCAGTATTTT.

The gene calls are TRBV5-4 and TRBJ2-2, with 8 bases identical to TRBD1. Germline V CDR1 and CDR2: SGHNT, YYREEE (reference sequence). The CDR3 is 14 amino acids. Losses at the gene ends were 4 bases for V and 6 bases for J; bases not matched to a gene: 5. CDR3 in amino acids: CASSQDRDAGELFF. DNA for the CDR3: TGTGCCAGCAGCCAGGACAGGGATGCCGGGGAGCTGTTTTTT.

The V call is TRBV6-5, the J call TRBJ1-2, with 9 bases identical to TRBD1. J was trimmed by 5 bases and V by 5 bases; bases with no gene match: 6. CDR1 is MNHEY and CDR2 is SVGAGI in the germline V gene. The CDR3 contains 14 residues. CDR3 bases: TGTGCCAGCAGTACAGGGGGCCGTGGGTATGGCTACACCTTC. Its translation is CASSTGGRGYGYTF.

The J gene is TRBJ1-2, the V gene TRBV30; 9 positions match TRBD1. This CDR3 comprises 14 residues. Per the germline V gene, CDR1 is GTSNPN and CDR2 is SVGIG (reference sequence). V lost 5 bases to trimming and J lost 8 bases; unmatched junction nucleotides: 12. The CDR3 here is CAWARAGQGFGYTF. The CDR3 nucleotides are TGTGCCTGGGCCAGGGCGGGACAGGGATTCGGCTACACCTTC. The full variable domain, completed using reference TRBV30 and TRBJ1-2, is SQTIHQWPATLVQPVGSPLSLECTVEGTSNPNLYWYRQAAGRGLQLLFYSVGIGQISSEVPQNLSASRPQDRQFILSSKKLLLSDSGFYLCAWARAGQGFGYTFGSGTRLTVV.

The CDR3 DNA reads as TGCGCCAGCAGCTTGGCGGGAGGGTTAGGGTCACCCCTCCACTTT. This gives the protein CASSLAGGLGSPLHF. The chain uses TRBV5-1 and TRBJ1-6; D is ambiguous. The germline V gene encodes CDR1 SGHRS and CDR2 YFSETQ. V was pared by 0 bases and J by 10 bases, with 14 bases between. CDR3 length: 15 residues.

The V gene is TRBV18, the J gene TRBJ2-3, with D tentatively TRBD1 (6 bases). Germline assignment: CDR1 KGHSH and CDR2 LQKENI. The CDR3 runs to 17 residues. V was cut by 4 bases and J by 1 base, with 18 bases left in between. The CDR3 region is CASSLFTGRMGTDTQYF. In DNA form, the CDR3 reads TGTGCCAGCTCACTCTTTACAGGGCGGATGGGCACAGATACGCAGTATTTT.

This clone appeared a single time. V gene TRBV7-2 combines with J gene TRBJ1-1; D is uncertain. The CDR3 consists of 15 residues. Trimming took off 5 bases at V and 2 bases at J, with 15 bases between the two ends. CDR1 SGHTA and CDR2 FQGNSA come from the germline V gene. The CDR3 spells CASSANLYINTEAFF. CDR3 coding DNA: TGTGCCAGCAGCGCCAACCTATATATCAACACTGAAGCTTTCTTT.

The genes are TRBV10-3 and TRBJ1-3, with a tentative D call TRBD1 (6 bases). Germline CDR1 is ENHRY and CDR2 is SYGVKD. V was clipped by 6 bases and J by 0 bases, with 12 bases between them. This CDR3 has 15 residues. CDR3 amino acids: CAIRDSLFSGNTIYF. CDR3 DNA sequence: TGTGCCATCAGGGACAGCCTTTTCTCTGGAAACACCATATATTTT.

CDR3 DNA sequence: TGCGCCAGCAGCTTAGGGAGTTTGGGACTAGAAGAGACCCAGTACTTC. Protein sequence: CASSLGSLGLEETQYF. V is TRBV5-1 and J is TRBJ2-5, with 8 nucleotides matching TRBD2. The CDR3 length is 16 residues. The germline CDR1 and CDR2 sequences are SGHRS and YFSETQ. The trim removed 2 bases at V and 3 bases at J, leaving 9 bases unmatched. Looking up the rest from reference TRBV5-1 and TRBJ2-5 gives the full variable domain: KAGVTQTPRYLIKTRGQQVTLSCSPISGHRSVSWYQQTPGQGLQFLFEYFSETQRNKGNFPGRFSGRQFSNSRSEMNVSTLELGDSALYLCASSLGSLGLEETQYFGPGTRLLVL.

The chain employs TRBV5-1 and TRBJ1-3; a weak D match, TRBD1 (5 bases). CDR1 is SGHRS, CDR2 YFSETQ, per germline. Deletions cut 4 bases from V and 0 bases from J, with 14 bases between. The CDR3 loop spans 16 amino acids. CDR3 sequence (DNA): TGCGCCAGCAGCCCACAGCAGGGCCACTCTGGAAACACCATATATTTT. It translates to CASSPQQGHSGNTIYF.

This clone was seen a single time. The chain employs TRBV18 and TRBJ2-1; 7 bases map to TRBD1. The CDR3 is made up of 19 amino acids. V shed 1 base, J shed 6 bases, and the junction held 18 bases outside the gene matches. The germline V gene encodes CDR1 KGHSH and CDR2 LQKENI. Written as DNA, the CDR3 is TGTGCCAGCTCACCACTCATTGTCTCTAGTCACGCAGGGGGCAATGAGCAGTTCTTC. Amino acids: CASSPLIVSSHAGGNEQFF.

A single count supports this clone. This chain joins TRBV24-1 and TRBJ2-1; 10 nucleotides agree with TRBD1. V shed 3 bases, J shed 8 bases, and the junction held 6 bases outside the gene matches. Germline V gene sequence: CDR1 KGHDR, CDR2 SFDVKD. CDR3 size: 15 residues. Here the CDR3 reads CATSDTGTGVDEQFF. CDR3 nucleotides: TGTGCCACCAGTGATACCGGGACAGGGGTCGATGAGCAGTTCTTC.

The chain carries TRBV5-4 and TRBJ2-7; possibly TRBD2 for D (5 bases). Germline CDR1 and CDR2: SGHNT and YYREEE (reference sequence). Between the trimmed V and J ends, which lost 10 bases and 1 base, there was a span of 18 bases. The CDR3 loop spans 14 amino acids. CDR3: CAQKRDRGSYEQYF. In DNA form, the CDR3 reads TGTGCCCAGAAACGGGATCGGGGATCCTACGAGCAGTACTTC.

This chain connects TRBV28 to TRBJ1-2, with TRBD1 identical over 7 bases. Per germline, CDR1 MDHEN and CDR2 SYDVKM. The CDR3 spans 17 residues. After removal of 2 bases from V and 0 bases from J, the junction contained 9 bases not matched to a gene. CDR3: CASSLLTGTDANYGYTF. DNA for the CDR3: TGTGCCAGCAGTTTACTTACCGGGACAGACGCTAACTATGGCTACACCTTC.

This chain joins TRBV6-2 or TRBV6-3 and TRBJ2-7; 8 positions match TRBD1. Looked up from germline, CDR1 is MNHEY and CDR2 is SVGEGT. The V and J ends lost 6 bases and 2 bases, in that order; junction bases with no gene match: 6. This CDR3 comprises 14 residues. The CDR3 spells CASSIGQGAYEQYF. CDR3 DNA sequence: TGTGCCAGCAGCATCGGACAGGGTGCCTACGAGCAGTACTTC.

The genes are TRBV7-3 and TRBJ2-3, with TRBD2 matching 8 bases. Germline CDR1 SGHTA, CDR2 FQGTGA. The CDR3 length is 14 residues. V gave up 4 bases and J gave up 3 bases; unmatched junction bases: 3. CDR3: CASSSGTSTDTQYF. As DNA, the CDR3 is TGTGCCAGCAGCTCTGGGACTAGTACAGATACGCAGTATTTT.

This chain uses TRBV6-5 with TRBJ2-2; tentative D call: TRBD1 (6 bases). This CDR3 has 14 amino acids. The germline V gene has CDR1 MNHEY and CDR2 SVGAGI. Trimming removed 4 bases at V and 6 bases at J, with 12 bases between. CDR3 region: CASSSDRNSGELFF. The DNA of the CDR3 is TGTGCCAGCAGTTCAGACAGGAATTCCGGGGAGCTGTTTTTT.

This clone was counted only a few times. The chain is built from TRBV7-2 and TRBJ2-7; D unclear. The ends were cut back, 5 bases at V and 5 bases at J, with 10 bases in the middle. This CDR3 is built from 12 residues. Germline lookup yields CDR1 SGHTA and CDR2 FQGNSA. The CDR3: CASSQRHNEQYF. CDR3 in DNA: TGTGCCAGCAGCCAGAGACATAACGAGCAGTACTTC. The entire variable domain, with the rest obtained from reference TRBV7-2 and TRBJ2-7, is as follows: GAGVSQSPSNKVTEKGKDVELRCDPISGHTALYWYRQSLGQGLEFLIYFQGNSAPDKSGLPSDRFSAERTGGSVSTLTIQRTQQEDSAVYLCASSQRHNEQYFGPGTRLTVT.

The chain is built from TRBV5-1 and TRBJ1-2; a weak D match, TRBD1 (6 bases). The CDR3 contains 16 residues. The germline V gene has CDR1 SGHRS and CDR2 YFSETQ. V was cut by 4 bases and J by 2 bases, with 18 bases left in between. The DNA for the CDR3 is TGCGCCAGCAGCGCCGCGCTTCAGGGGCTCAACTATGGCTACACCTTC. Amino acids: CASSAALQGLNYGYTF. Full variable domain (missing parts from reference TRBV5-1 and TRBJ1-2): KAGVTQTPRYLIKTRGQQVTLSCSPISGHRSVSWYQQTPGQGLQFLFEYFSETQRNKGNFPGRFSGRQFSNSRSEMNVSTLELGDSALYLCASSAALQGLNYGYTFGSGTRLTVV.